This T cell receptor (beta chain) derives from a study of response to subunit inactivated influenza vaccine. This clonotype has a count of ten or more. What it binds is not known. One entry per CDR3 protein, called by TCRdb with MiXCR from the RT-PCR reads. Of about 620,000 distinct CDR3 sequences in the sample, 10% to 15% are singletons; the top ten hold about 10%. Trimming left V 6 bases short and J 5 bases short, with 12 bases between. The CDR3 covers 13 residues. Germline V gives CDR1 SNHLY, CDR2 FYNNEI. Overall study results and limits: Only a handful of new T cells, the authors suggested, are recruited with each seasonal influenza vaccination.

The chain carries TRBV2 and TRBJ2-3; possible D gene TRBD1, 5 bases. The receptor was isolated from a man between 45 and 60 years old who received an inactivated influenza vaccine. Sequencing used PBMCs from blood, obtained on the day of vaccination. For the CDR3, the DNA is TGTGCCAGCAGAGGCAGGGCGCAAGATACGCAGTATTTT. It codes for CASRGRAQDTQYF.